A selection of T cell receptor beta chains follows, all from one sample in a study of OX40 agonist ivuxolimab in advanced cancers. Assay used: immunoSEQ multiplex PCR; TCRdb lists only in-frame clones, some missing. Here the sample spans tens of thousands of clones, roughly nine tenths being singletons. Sequencing used CD4+ or CD8+ T cells sorted from blood, obtained in a trial of the OX40 agonist ivuxolimab. The origin of the receptors is an adult with an advanced solid tumor such as melanoma, head and neck, liver or kidney cancer. The CDR3 runs from the conserved cysteine through the conserved F or W. The order of the fields is D gene, J gene, clone size, V gene, CDR3 DNA, CDR3 protein. The D gene is left open where the match is weak. A row's size may be missing; if present it is once, few, many or a size class.

>TRBD1|TRBJ1-5|once|TRBV27
TGTGCCAGCTCAAGGCACAGGGGGGATAGCAATCAGCCCCAGCATTTT
CASSRHRGDSNQPQHF
>TRBD2|TRBJ2-3|-|TRBV6-4
TGTGCCAGCAGTGACTCTAGCGGGAGAGATACGCAGTATTTT
CASSDSSGRDTQYF
>-|TRBJ2-1|few|TRBV19
TGTGCCAGTAGTTCAAGGACGGGCAATGAGCAGTTCTTC
CASSSRTGNEQFF
>TRBD2|TRBJ2-1|-|TRBV2
TGTGCCAGCAGTAGCGGGACCGACCTAAATGAGCAGTTCTTC
CASSSGTDLNEQFF
>-|TRBJ1-1|-|TRBV13
TGTGCCAGCAGTAAGAACACTGAAGCTTTCTTT
CASSKNTEAFF
>-|TRBJ2-2|-|TRBV30
TGTGCCTGGAGGGGAAGCGGTAGAAACACCGGGGAGCTGTTTTTT
CAWRGSGRNTGELFF
>-|TRBJ2-3|-|TRBV7-9
TGTGCCAGCAGCTCCCCAGGGGGGGGCCCAGATACGCAGTATTTT
CASSSPGGGPDTQYF
>-|TRBJ1-6|-|TRBV28
TGTGCCAGCAAAACAGGGAGCTCCTATAATTCACCCCTCCACTTT
CASKTGSSYNSPLHF
>TRBD2|TRBJ2-5|-|TRBV7-3
TGTGCCAGCAGCTTAGGGGGCGGAGCGGGAGGGCCGGACCGGGGGACCCAGTACTTC
CASSLGGGAGGPDRGTQYF
>-|TRBJ1-1|-|TRBV6-5
TGTGCCAGCCGGGTTTCGAACACTGAAGCTTTCTTT
CASRVSNTEAFF
>TRBD1|TRBJ1-1|-|TRBV30
TGTGCCTGGAGTTTAGGGGGCTCAAGCACTGAAGCTTTCTTT
CAWSLGGSSTEAFF
>TRBD2|TRBJ2-3|-|TRBV27
TGTGCCAGCAGTCCTAGCGGGAGGGCCACAGATACGCAGTATTTT
CASSPSGRATDTQYF
>TRBD2|TRBJ2-5|-|TRBV7-2
TGTGCCAGCAGCTTAGTCCCGACTAGCGACCAAGAGACCCAGTACTTC
CASSLVPTSDQETQYF
>-|TRBJ1-5|-|TRBV2
TGTGCCAGCAGAACAGCGGAGATTTTTGGCAATCAGCCCCAGCATTTT
CASRTAEIFGNQPQHF
>-|TRBJ2-3|-|TRBV4-2
TGTGCCAGCAGCCAAGCGGGCGGGGCTAGCACAGATACGCAGTATTTT
CASSQAGGASTDTQYF
>-|TRBJ2-7|-|TRBV5-4
TGTGCCAGCAGCTTGCAAGTGGGAGCTCACGAGCAGTACTTC
CASSLQVGAHEQYF
>TRBD1|TRBJ2-7|-|TRBV7-9
TGTGCCAGCAGCGGGGACAGTGGCTACGAGCAGTACTTC
CASSGDSGYEQYF
>TRBD2|TRBJ2-3|-|TRBV28
TGTGCCAGCAGTTTTTGGACTAGCGGGAGACCCCTTCGCACAGATACGCAGTATTTT
CASSFWTSGRPLRTDTQYF
>-|TRBJ1-1|-|TRBV7-9
TGTGCCAGCAGCCCCGATACGGGGCCAGGGACTGAAGCTTTCTTT
CASSPDTGPGTEAFF
>-|TRBJ2-1|-|TRBV7-9
TGTGCCAGCAGTAGTACCGGGGGCTATGAGCAGTTCTTC
CASSSTGGYEQFF
>TRBD1|TRBJ2-7|-|TRBV5-5
TGTGCCAGCAGCTTGGGGGGACAGGGACTTTACGAGCAGTACTTC
CASSLGGQGLYEQYF
>-|TRBJ2-1|-|TRBV6-6
TGTGCCAGCAGCGGGCTTAAAAGGGATGAGCAGTTCTTC
CASSGLKRDEQFF
>TRBD1|TRBJ2-5|-|TRBV30
TGTGCCTGGAATTCGGGACAGGGGCAAGAGACCCAGTACTTC
CAWNSGQGQETQYF
>TRBD1|TRBJ1-1|-|TRBV7-9
TGTGCCAGCAGCCTACAGGGGAAAAACACTGAAGCTTTCTTT
CASSLQGKNTEAFF
>TRBD1|TRBJ1-1|-|TRBV7-8
TGTGCCAGCAGCCCCCGACAGGGGGCATACACTGAAGCTTTCTTT
CASSPRQGAYTEAFF
>-|TRBJ2-7|-|TRBV9
TGTGCCAGCAGCGTAGACGCAGGAATCGAGCAGTACTTC
CASSVDAGIEQYF
>-|TRBJ1-1|-|TRBV5-1
TGCGCCAGCAGCTTGCTAGGGGACGCCGCTGAAGCTTTCTTT
CASSLLGDAAEAFF
>TRBD2|TRBJ2-7|once|TRBV30
TGTGCCTGCCTGGAGCGAGCGGGACTAGCGGGGGAGCAGTACTTC
CACLERAGLAGEQYF
>-|TRBJ1-1|-|TRBV19
TGTGCCAGTAGTATCGGCGCCACTGAAGCTTTCTTT
CASSIGATEAFF
>TRBD1|TRBJ2-2|once|TRBV6-4
TGTGCCAGCAGTGGGACAGGGGACACCGGGGAGCTGTTTTTT
CASSGTGDTGELFF
>-|TRBJ2-1|once|TRBV5-1
TGCGCCAGCAGCTTTGAGCTCCTGGGGAGTTGGACCTACAATGAGCAGTTCTTC
CASSFELLGSWTYNEQFF
>TRBD2|TRBJ2-7|-|TRBV5-5
TGTGCCAGCAGCCCGACCGGGACTAGCGTTACCTACGAGCAGTACTTC
CASSPTGTSVTYEQYF
>TRBD1|TRBJ1-6|-|TRBV4-1
TGCGCCAGCAGCCCCGCGACAGGGGGCCATTCACCCCTCCACTTT
CASSPATGGHSPLHF
>TRBD1|TRBJ1-3|once|TRBV4-2
TGTGCCAGCAGCCCAACGGACAGGGACCCAAACACCATATATTTT
CASSPTDRDPNTIYF
>-|TRBJ2-1|once|TRBV30
TGTGCCTGGAGGGGGGCCAACTACAATGAGCAGTTCTTC
CAWRGANYNEQFF
>-|TRBJ2-7|once|TRBV5-6
TGTGCCAGCAGCTTCCGCGACGAGCAGTACTTC
CASSFRDEQYF
>-|TRBJ2-7|once|TRBV13
TGTGCCAGCAGCTTTATATTGAAGGAGCAGTACTTC
CASSFILKEQYF
>-|TRBJ2-7|-|TRBV6-5
TGTGCCAGCAGTTACTCGGGGATCCCCTACGAGCAGTACTTC
CASSYSGIPYEQYF
>-|TRBJ2-5|-|TRBV19
TGTGCCAGTAGTATGTTCGAGGGAGTGTTGGAGACCCAGTACTTC
CASSMFEGVLETQYF
>-|TRBJ2-7|-|TRBV7-8
TGTGCCAGCAGCCAAGGCCTCGGGACACTATCCTACGAGCAGTACTTC
CASSQGLGTLSYEQYF
>-|TRBJ2-1|-|TRBV4-2
TGTGCCAGCAGCCAAGAGTGGGGGGCAGGGTACAATGAGCAGTTCTTC
CASSQEWGAGYNEQFF
>-|TRBJ2-7|-|TRBV7-9
TGTGCCAGCAGCTTAGCGGAGGGTCCGGACGAGCAGTACTTC
CASSLAEGPDEQYF
>-|TRBJ2-1|-|TRBV7-6
TGTGCCAGCAGCATCAGGGGCGAGCCCTACAATGAGCAGTTCTTC
CASSIRGEPYNEQFF
>TRBD1|TRBJ2-5|-|TRBV2
TGTGCCAGCAGAGCGGGACAGGGGGCGCTTGGGACCCAGTACTTC
CASRAGQGALGTQYF
>-|TRBJ1-5|-|TRBV19
TGTGCCAGTAGTATGGGCACAGAGGGGGTTTTGCCCCAGCATTTT
CASSMGTEGVLPQHF
>-|TRBJ2-7|-|TRBV4-3
TGCGCCAGCAGCCAAGTACTAGCCCACGAGCAGTACTTC
CASSQVLAHEQYF